This T cell receptor beta chain was recorded in a study of beta chain features in type 1 diabetes. In the study overall: There were 107,917,701 sorted cells examined across all samples.

Since all of the isolated RNA was reverse transcribed, expressed TCRB transcripts were what got sequenced. Repertoires were generated with immunoSEQ multiplex PCR, while TCRdb's copy carries only in-frame clones and drops some. Of hundreds of thousands of clones in the sample, about 14% are singletons; the top ten hold around 0.04%. Study observations and caveats: In all four CD4+ subsets, TCRB CDR3 length was significantly, moderately reduced in type 1 diabetes.

Germline V gene lookup returns CDR1 MNHNS and CDR2 SASEGT. V was pared by 10 bases and J by 8 bases, with 15 bases of the junction left unmatched. There are 15 residues in the CDR3. Comment on this clone: Its antigen is not known.

The J gene is TRBJ2-1, the V gene TRBV6-1, with 9 positions matching TRBD2. The receptor comes from a man aged 18 to 30 with type 1 diabetes. Material for sequencing was naive CD4+ T cells from blood. The CDR3 DNA reads TGTGCCACGAGCGCCGGCGGGAGGGCCTTGGATGAGCAGTTCTTC. Protein: CATSAGGRALDEQFF.